Sequencing of this TCR beta chain was carried out in a study of CD8 T cells in Susac syndrome. About the research overall: The Susac syndrome patients that were sequenced included over five with active disease and fewer than 10 in remission.

Sequencing targeted TCR beta in T cells from blood (CD8+ and CD4+). TEMRA cells were FACS-enriched, with CD8+ and CD4+ T cells isolated negatively. The CDR3 loop spans 11 amino acids. The V end was cut by 3 bases, the J end by 8 bases, with 7 bases between. Germline V CDR1 and CDR2: LNHDA, SQIVND (reference sequence). Random-hexamer reverse transcription was applied to about 0.5 to 1 ug RNA. The CDR3 of TCR beta was amplified by immunoSEQ multiplex PCR across 54 Vbeta and 13 Jbeta. TCRdb called the immunoSEQ multiplex PCR reads again in MiXCR, with one record for every CDR3 protein. Among about 240,000 distinct CDR3 sequences listed, about 96% were seen once.

The specimen was CD4+ T cells from PBMCs. The chain has TRBV19 and TRBJ1-1, with D possibly TRBD1 on 5 matching bases. The TCR originated in a human donor with Susac syndrome. The CDR3 sequence is CASSIRGEAFF. The CDR3 DNA follows: TGTGCCAGTAGTATCCGGGGGGAAGCTTTCTTT.